Reported below is one TCR beta chain. This clone was recorded only once. The specificity of this receptor is unknown. Within one base of it there is no much larger clone, and no base qualities were kept. The germline V gene specifies SNHLY as CDR1 and FYNNEI as CDR2. V is cut by 6 bases and J by 5 bases, and the space between the germline ends is 13 bases. The cysteine opens and the phenylalanine closes a CDR3 of 13 amino acids. Only the CDR3 DNA stays, 39 bases, in frame from base 1. The record originates from a study of shared clonotypes between healthy human individuals (dated by TCRdb to the early 2020s). The study in broad terms: Two women and a few men aged 18 to 49 years were included in the cohort. For each donor, CD4 naive and CD4 memory were each given three plates, CD8 naive was given two plates, and CD8 memory was given one plate. The study deeply sequenced blood TCR repertoires of about five healthy adults to estimate repertoire size and the extent of clonotype sharing between individuals. Different laboratories and diverse techniques were used to prepare libraries and sequence TCR repertoires, to increase sequencing depth and limit assay-specific biases. Each donor's leukapheresis produced roughly between roughly 0.85 and 9.5 billion PBMCs. Here is what the overall study found, with its caveats: Clonotypes shared by all four sorted-subset donors showed higher generation probabilities than non-shared clonotypes. Larger estimated clonotype richness was generally found for naive subsets than for memory subsets. The genetic and exposure-history diversity represented was limited by the small number of donors. Even with the large sequencing depth, rarefaction of the sorted-subset datasets indicated that sequencing was incomplete. Based on pairwise subsampling, the degree of clonotype sharing among donors was expected to be affected by sequencing depth. Sampling was restricted to blood, and TCR repertoires in tissues likely differ from the TCR repertoires found in blood. When a few donors were compared, the shared fraction of clonotypes was approximately 5% for naive CD4, approximately 3.5% for naive CD8, roughly 2.5% for memory CD4, and 0.35% to 0.4% for memory CD8.

Using the deep immunoSEQ assay, multiplex PCR amplified TCR CDR3 regions from genomic DNA. Extracted genomic DNA from each cell subset was distributed evenly across all wells of several immunoSEQ 96-well plates, and each plate was treated as a replicate. For sorted subsets, about 0.2 ug genomic DNA, equal to tens of thousands of T cell genomes, was loaded into each replicate PCR. Purified libraries were measured with a Qubit 3.0 fluorometer, size-checked on a Bioanalyzer 2100, and measured again with the KAPA Library Quantification kit. A separate single-read 150-cycle Illumina NextSeq 550 flow cell was used to sequence each immunoSEQ 96-well plate. The published analysis was carried out like this. Because the immunoSEQ output held only junctional sequences and lacked quality scores, the filtering could not match the filtering applied to full-length reads. To assign V/J genes and CDR3, sequences were annotated against IMGT germline references using PyIR, a Python wrapper for IgBLAST v1.9. Reads were filtered out if the reads had weak V/J assignments (E-value above 1e-6), no CDR3, stop codons, out-of-frame junctions, or ambiguous translated residues. V3J clonotypes were defined by identical inferred V gene, J gene, and CDR3 amino acid sequence. The percentage overlap between two repertoires was calculated by dividing the number of shared unique clonotypes by the size of the smaller repertoire. Three approaches were used to assess repertoire richness: RTK rarefaction, the Chao1 estimator, and Recon v2.1 estimates of unobserved clonotypes. OLGA was used to compute generation probabilities for all TCRbeta clonotypes that the gDNA method yielded from a handful of donors. TCRdb took this table from immuneACCESS and kept in-frame rearrangements with V and J called. Such tables lack part of the clones; where checked against another copy, unresolved V genes explain under half of the gap, and the rest is unexplained. The V and J calls and clone size were taken over from that table, and D and trimming were inferred from the DNA. The table for this sample lists about 1.5 million clones; 95% to 99% of them were counted only once. The ten largest clones represent around 0.47% of the sample.

Healthy HIV-negative adults with no recently reported acute infections or vaccinations were included as donors. Only Caucasian adults living in Nashville, Tennessee, USA were represented among the donors. CD4+ T cells were enriched through magnetic negative selection, after which naive cells were positively selected on CD45RA and the remaining negative fraction served as the memory subset. Blood was collected by leukapheresis, and PBMCs were isolated by Ficoll-Histopaque density gradient centrifugation and then cryopreserved in liquid nitrogen vapor phase. Purity and quantity of every magnetically sorted T cell population were checked by analytical flow cytometry. Each sorted fraction had its genomic DNA isolated and then quantified by UV absorbance on a Nanodrop 2000c.

The sequence links TRBV2 to TRBJ1-1, with the D segment identity uncertain. The receptor was isolated from a man aged 25-45 years in good health. The sequencing input was naive CD4+ T cells sorted from blood. The sample's cell subset or site label is to be understood as: CD45RA+ positively selected. The DNA reads TGTGCCAGCAGCAGAAATGCCGGGACTGAAGCTTTCTTT. Translated, it gives CASSRNAGTEAFF.